A selection of T cell receptor beta chains follows, all from one sample in a study of cytomegalovirus exposure and HLA in healthy donors. Clones were sequenced by immunoSEQ multiplex PCR, and TCRdb holds only the in-frame ones, with some missing. Its table records roughly 58,000 clones. Material for sequencing was PBMCs. The receptors derive from a woman aged 50 to 60 in good health and CMV-seropositive. The CDR3 runs from the conserved cysteine through the conserved F or W. The D gene is left open where the match is weak.

d_call j_call v_call cdr3_nt cdr3_aa
. TRBJ1-5 TRBV30 TGTGCCTGGAGTAGCAGGATCAATCAGCCCCAGCATTTT CAWSSRINQPQHF
TRBD1 TRBJ1-1 TRBV5-1 TGCGCCAGCAGCTTGAACGACAGGGAGAAAGCTTTCTTT CASSLNDREKAFF
. TRBJ1-2 TRBV11-2 TGTGCCAGCAGCGCCTTGACAGTGAACTATGGCTACACCTTC CASSALTVNYGYTF
TRBD2 TRBJ2-7 TRBV30 TGTGCCTGGAGCCAAGGTCGGGGCGGGGGGCAGTACTTC CAWSQGRGGGQYF
TRBD2 TRBJ2-3 TRBV28 TGTGCCAGCAGGGCGGGAGGCAGCACAGATACGCAGTATTTT CASRAGGSTDTQYF
. TRBJ1-5 TRBV10-3 TGTGCCATCAGTCCCGGGCAGGGCAAAAGCAAGGATCAGCCCCAGCATTTT CAISPGQGKSKDQPQHF
TRBD1 TRBJ1-1 TRBV6-5 TGTGCCCGCAGTCGACAGGGGGCCACTGAAGCTTTCTTT CARSRQGATEAFF
TRBD2 TRBJ2-5 TRBV28 TGTGCCAGCAGTTTATCAAGGCGGGAGAGAGAGACCCAGTACTTC CASSLSRRERETQYF
TRBD1 TRBJ2-3 TRBV29-1 TGCAGCGTTGCTCAAAGACAGGGAGCGGCAGATACGCAGTATTTT CSVAQRQGAADTQYF
. TRBJ2-7 TRBV28 TGTGCCAGCCTACGGGACTCGTGGGAGCAGTACTTC CASLRDSWEQYF
TRBD1 TRBJ1-1 TRBV28 TGTGCCAGCAGCTCCCTTACGACAGGGGGAGAGAACACTGAAGCTTTCTTT CASSSLTTGGENTEAFF
. TRBJ2-1 TRBV18 TGTGCCAGCTCACCCGAGACAAACCGGAATGAGCAGTTCTTC CASSPETNRNEQFF
TRBD1 TRBJ1-1 TRBV19 TGTGCCAGTAGTATAGTGGGACAGCCTCCCACTGAAGCTTTCTTT CASSIVGQPPTEAFF
TRBD2 TRBJ2-7 TRBV27 TGTGCCAGCAGTTTCTCGGGACTAGCGGGAGAGACAAGGGGGTACGAGCAGTACTTC CASSFSGLAGETRGYEQYF
TRBD1 TRBJ1-2 TRBV2 TGTGCCAGCAGGAGTGACAGGGGGAGCGGCTATGGCTACACCTTC CASRSDRGSGYGYTF
TRBD1 TRBJ1-2 TRBV5-1 TGCGCCAGCAGCTCCGGGACAGGGGTCGGCTACACCTTC CASSSGTGVGYTF
. TRBJ1-6 TRBV5-6 TGTGCCAGCAGCTTGGAGAGGAGTAATTCACCCCTCCACTTT CASSLERSNSPLHF
TRBD2 TRBJ2-5 TRBV7-8 TGTGCCAGCAGCGCTAGCGGGGGGGCCTCAAGTGAGACCCAGTACTTC CASSASGGASSETQYF
TRBD2 TRBJ2-7 TRBV30 TGTGCCTGGAGTGTACTAGCGGGAAAGCTCGAGCAGTACTTC CAWSVLAGKLEQYF
. TRBJ1-5 TRBV6-1 TGTGCCAGCAGGGACTCGCGGGGGGCCAGTCAGCCCCAGCATTTT CASRDSRGASQPQHF
. TRBJ2-6 TRBV6-5 TGTGCCAGCAGTTACGACAGGTCTGGGGCCAACGTCCTGACTTTC CASSYDRSGANVLTF
TRBD1 TRBJ2-7 TRBV27 TGTGCCAGCAGTTTAGGGACAGGGATCCACGAGCAGTACTTC CASSLGTGIHEQYF
. TRBJ2-7 TRBV28 TGTGCCAGCAGTTTAAATCAGGGCGGTTTCTACGAGCAGTACTTC CASSLNQGGFYEQYF
. TRBJ2-3 TRBV9 TGCCCCAGGAGCGTAGAGGGTGGGAGAGACTTCACAGATACGCAGTATTTT CPRSVEGGRDFTDTQYF
. TRBJ1-5 TRBV19 TGTGCCAGTAATTCGCAGCGGACAGCTAATCAGCCCCAGAATTTT CASNSQRTANQPQNF
. TRBJ2-3 TRBV6-5 TGTGCCAGCAGTTACCGCGGGGCTCCCACAGATACGCAGTATTTT CASSYRGAPTDTQYF
TRBD1 TRBJ1-2 TRBV5-6 TGTGCCAGCAGTCCCGGGACAGGGGGCCCGTACACCTTC CASSPGTGGPYTF
TRBD1 TRBJ2-6 TRBV10-3 TGTGCCATCAGAGAAGGGACAGGGTCCGGGGCCAACGTCCTGACTTTC CAIREGTGSGANVLTF
. TRBJ2-7 TRBV28 TGTGCCAGCAGTTTGGGCAGGCGAACCTACGAGCAGTACTTC CASSLGRRTYEQYF
TRBD1 TRBJ1-2 TRBV12-5 TGTGCTAGTGGTTTGACTCCCGGACAGGGGGAATATGGCTACACCTTC CASGLTPGQGEYGYTF
. TRBJ2-7 TRBV28 TGTGCCAGCAGTTTATTTGGGCAGTCCTACGAGCAGTACTTC CASSLFGQSYEQYF
TRBD2 TRBJ2-7 TRBV27 TGTGCCAGCAGTGACGCGCTAGCGGGAGGCGGGTACGAGCAGTACTTC CASSDALAGGGYEQYF
TRBD2 TRBJ2-7 TRBV4-1 TGCGCCAGCAGCCCTTTGACTAGCGGGAGGGTGTTCGACGAGCAGTACTTC CASSPLTSGRVFDEQYF
. TRBJ2-7 TRBV19 TGTGCCAGTAGTACCAACAGGAATAGCAGGGACGAGCAGTACTTC CASSTNRNSRDEQYF
TRBD2 TRBJ2-2 TRBV4-3 TGCGCCAGCAGCCAAGGTCTAGCGGGGGCCGGGGAGCTGTTTTTT CASSQGLAGAGELFF
. TRBJ2-7 TRBV5-6 TGTGCCAGCAGCCACTCCTACGAGCAGTACTTC CASSHSYEQYF
. TRBJ1-1 TRBV9 TGTGCCAGCAGCGTAGGGGAACAGGACGCTGAAGCTTTCTTT CASSVGEQDAEAFF
. TRBJ2-3 TRBV4-1 TGCGCCAGCAGCCAAGGGGCAAGGGGCAGCTTCACAGATACGCAGTATTTT CASSQGARGSFTDTQYF
. TRBJ1-2 TRBV29-1 TGCAGCGTTCTGACGACAGTTAACTATGGCTACACCTTC CSVLTTVNYGYTF
TRBD1 TRBJ1-5 TRBV6-1 TGTGCCAGCAGTGCTTACAGGGGGAATCAGCCCCAGCATTTT CASSAYRGNQPQHF
TRBD2 TRBJ2-2 TRBV5-1 TGCGCCAGCAGCTTGGTCCTAGCGGGTTCGGGGGAGCTGTTTTTT CASSLVLAGSGELFF
TRBD1 TRBJ2-1 TRBV19 TGTGCCAGTAGTATAGACCACTCCTCCGGGACAGGGACCCACAATGAGCAGTTCTTC CASSIDHSSGTGTHNEQFF
TRBD1 TRBJ1-2 TRBV29-1 TGCAGCGTTGAAGCTTCCGGGACAGGGGGCAACACCTTC CSVEASGTGGNTF
TRBD1 TRBJ2-7 TRBV6-5 TGTGCCAGCAGCGAGGCGCCGGGACAGAAGTACTTC CASSEAPGQKYF
TRBD2 TRBJ2-7 TRBV11-2 TGTGCCAGCAGCTCCGGGACTACAAGTTTATACGAGCAGTACTTC CASSSGTTSLYEQYF
. TRBJ1-2 TRBV19 TGTGCCAGTAGGGAGAACCTAAACTATGGCTACACCTTC CASRENLNYGYTF
TRBD1 TRBJ1-5 TRBV10-1 TGCGCCAGCAGTGAGCCTGACAGGGGGCAGGGTCAGCCCCAGCATTTT CASSEPDRGQGQPQHF